These T cell receptor beta chains were read from a single sample in a study of long-term antiretroviral therapy in people with HIV. Produced via immunoSEQ multiplex PCR; TCRdb's table is partial and in-frame only. The sample has under 25,000 clones; about 92% are singletons. The sample was unsorted PBMCs, taken 7.6 years after starting antiretroviral therapy. The receptor set was obtained from a woman in her thirties or forties with HIV. Each CDR3 is given with its conserved first and last residue. Fields, in order: D gene, J gene, clone size, V gene, CDR3 protein, CDR3 DNA. The D gene is left open where the match is weak. Clone size, where shown, is once, few, many, or a class for clones that have expanded.

d_gene: NA
j_gene: TRBJ2-1
abundance: NA
v_gene: TRBV7-2
CDR3aa: CASSPRVALFF
CDR3nt: TGTGCCAGCAGCCCCCGGGTAGCGCTGTTCTTC

d_gene: TRBD1
j_gene: TRBJ1-1
abundance: once
v_gene: TRBV2
CDR3aa: CASSAQGAVAEAFF
CDR3nt: TGTGCCAGCAGTGCACAGGGGGCTGTTGCTGAAGCTTTCTTT

d_gene: NA
j_gene: TRBJ1-1
abundance: NA
v_gene: TRBV9
CDR3aa: CASSVSGGTEAFF
CDR3nt: TGTGCCAGCAGCGTATCCGGGGGTACTGAAGCTTTCTTT

d_gene: TRBD1
j_gene: TRBJ1-1
abundance: NA
v_gene: TRBV19
CDR3aa: CASSPGDRGKTEAFF
CDR3nt: TGTGCCAGTAGTCCCGGGGACAGGGGGAAAACTGAAGCTTTCTTT

d_gene: NA
j_gene: TRBJ2-7
abundance: NA
v_gene: TRBV28
CDR3aa: CASRPRLNWGYEQYF
CDR3nt: TGTGCCAGCAGACCGCGTTTAAACTGGGGGTACGAGCAGTACTTC

d_gene: NA
j_gene: TRBJ2-3
abundance: NA
v_gene: TRBV6-5
CDR3aa: CASSRRPPSTDTQYF
CDR3nt: TGTGCCAGCAGTCGAAGGCCTCCTAGCACAGATACGCAGTATTTT

d_gene: NA
j_gene: TRBJ1-1
abundance: NA
v_gene: TRBV18
CDR3aa: CASSPQGNTEAFF
CDR3nt: TGTGCCAGCTCACCTCAGGGGAACACTGAAGCTTTCTTT

d_gene: TRBD1
j_gene: TRBJ1-1
abundance: NA
v_gene: TRBV14
CDR3aa: CASSPRQGELAFF
CDR3nt: TGTGCCAGCAGCCCCCGACAGGGGGAACTAGCTTTCTTT

d_gene: NA
j_gene: TRBJ2-6
abundance: NA
v_gene: TRBV30
CDR3aa: CAWSRGSGANVLTF
CDR3nt: TGTGCCTGGAGTCGGGGCTCTGGGGCCAACGTCCTGACTTTC

d_gene: TRBD1
j_gene: TRBJ1-1
abundance: NA
v_gene: TRBV6-4
CDR3aa: CASRGQVNTEAFF
CDR3nt: TGTGCCAGCAGGGGACAGGTTAACACTGAAGCTTTCTTT

d_gene: NA
j_gene: TRBJ1-1
abundance: once
v_gene: TRBV6-5
CDR3aa: CASSSEGAEAFF
CDR3nt: TGTGCCAGCAGCTCCGAAGGGGCTGAAGCTTTCTTT

d_gene: NA
j_gene: TRBJ1-1
abundance: NA
v_gene: TRBV19
CDR3aa: CASSAGRAQNTEAFF
CDR3nt: TGTGCCAGTAGCGCTGGGAGGGCCCAGAACACTGAAGCTTTCTTT

d_gene: NA
j_gene: TRBJ2-3
abundance: NA
v_gene: TRBV7-6
CDR3aa: CASSPRPGAVSYTQYF
CDR3nt: TGTGCCAGCAGCCCCCGTCCCGGCGCCGTTTCGTATACGCAGTATTTT

d_gene: NA
j_gene: TRBJ1-6
abundance: NA
v_gene: TRBV6-5
CDR3aa: CASKTSNSNSPLHF
CDR3nt: TGTGCCAGCAAGACCTCAAATAGTAATTCACCCCTCCACTTT

d_gene: NA
j_gene: TRBJ1-1
abundance: NA
v_gene: TRBV15
CDR3aa: CATRFLPGNTEAFF
CDR3nt: TGTGCCACCAGGTTTCTACCTGGGAACACTGAAGCTTTCTTT

d_gene: NA
j_gene: TRBJ1-1
abundance: few
v_gene: TRBV4-3
CDR3aa: CASSQDTGGTEAFF
CDR3nt: TGCGCCAGCAGCCAAGATACAGGCGGCACTGAAGCTTTCTTT

d_gene: NA
j_gene: TRBJ2-7
abundance: NA
v_gene: TRBV9
CDR3aa: CASSAYGGQGDEQYF
CDR3nt: TGTGCCAGCAGCGCGTATGGAGGTCAGGGCGACGAGCAGTACTTC

d_gene: NA
j_gene: TRBJ2-7
abundance: once
v_gene: TRBV27
CDR3aa: CASSSLSGAYEQYF
CDR3nt: TGTGCCAGCAGTTCCCTTTCAGGGGCCTACGAGCAGTACTTC

d_gene: TRBD2
j_gene: TRBJ2-7
abundance: once
v_gene: TRBV11-2
CDR3aa: CASSSLAGGSYEQYF
CDR3nt: TGTGCCAGCAGCTCCCTAGCGGGGGGCTCTTACGAGCAGTACTTC

d_gene: NA
j_gene: TRBJ1-4
abundance: NA
v_gene: TRBV29-1
CDR3aa: CSVEDGGPANEKLFF
CDR3nt: TGCAGCGTTGAAGACGGGGGGCCTGCAAATGAAAAACTGTTTTTT

d_gene: NA
j_gene: TRBJ2-4
abundance: NA
v_gene: TRBV6-5
CDR3aa: CASRPGRAKNIQYF
CDR3nt: TGTGCCAGCAGACCGGGGAGGGCCAAAAACATTCAGTACTTC

d_gene: NA
j_gene: TRBJ1-4
abundance: NA
v_gene: TRBV29-1
CDR3aa: CSVGTDEKLFF
CDR3nt: TGCAGCGTTGGGACAGATGAAAAACTGTTTTTT

d_gene: TRBD1
j_gene: TRBJ2-6
abundance: NA
v_gene: TRBV5-1
CDR3aa: CASSFSRDRGLKISGANVLTF
CDR3nt: TGCGCCAGCAGCTTCTCCCGGGACAGGGGTCTCAAAATCTCTGGGGCCAACGTCCTGACTTTC